This T cell receptor beta chain is from a study of shared clonotypes between healthy human individuals. The table came from immunoSEQ multiplex PCR; TCRdb's copy has only in-frame clones and leaves some out. Of about 710,000 clones in the sample, about two thirds are singletons; the top ten hold about 1.7%. This CDR3 has 15 residues. V gave up 0 bases and J gave up 5 bases, with 12 bases separating them. Germline V gives CDR1 SGHRS, CDR2 YFSETQ. Study findings and constraints: The sampled material consisted only of blood, and tissue repertoires are likely to differ. Generation probabilities were higher for clonotypes shared across all four sorted-subset donors than for unshared ones.

With regard to this clone: As yet, its antigen is unknown.

The chain is built from TRBV5-1 and TRBJ2-1; weak D call: TRBD2 (6 bases). The receptor was isolated from a woman aged 25-40 years in good health. Sequencing was performed on memory CD4+ T cells sorted from blood. The subset is: CD45RA-negative fraction. CDR3 in amino acids: CASSLGSAGHNEQFF. The CDR3 region has the DNA TGCGCCAGCAGCTTGGGTTCTGCGGGGCACAATGAGCAGTTCTTC.